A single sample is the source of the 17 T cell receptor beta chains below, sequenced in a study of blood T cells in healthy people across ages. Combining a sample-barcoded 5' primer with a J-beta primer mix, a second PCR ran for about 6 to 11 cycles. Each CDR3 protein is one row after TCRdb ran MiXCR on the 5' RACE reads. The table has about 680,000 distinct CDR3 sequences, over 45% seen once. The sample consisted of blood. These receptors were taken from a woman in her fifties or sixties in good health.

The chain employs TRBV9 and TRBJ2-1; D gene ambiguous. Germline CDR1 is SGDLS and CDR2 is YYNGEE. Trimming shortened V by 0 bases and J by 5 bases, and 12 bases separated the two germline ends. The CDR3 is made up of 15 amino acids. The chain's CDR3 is CASSVAPSRNNEQFF. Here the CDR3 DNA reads TGTGCCAGCAGCGTAGCCCCTTCTAGAAACAATGAGCAGTTCTTC.

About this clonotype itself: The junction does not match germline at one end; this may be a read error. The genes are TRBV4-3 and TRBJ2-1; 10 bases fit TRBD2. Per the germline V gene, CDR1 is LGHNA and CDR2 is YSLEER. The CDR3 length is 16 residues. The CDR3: CASGQGTSVPYNEQFF. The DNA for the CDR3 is TGCGCCAGCGGCCAAGGGACTAGCGTTCCCTACAATGAGCAGTTCTTC.

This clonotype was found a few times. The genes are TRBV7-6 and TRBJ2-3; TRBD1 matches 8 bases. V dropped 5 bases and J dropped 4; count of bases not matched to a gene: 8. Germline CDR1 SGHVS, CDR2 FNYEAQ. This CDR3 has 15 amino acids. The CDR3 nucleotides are TGTGCCAGCAGCGACAGACAGGGGTTGGCAGATACGCAGTATTTT. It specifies CASSDRQGLADTQYF.

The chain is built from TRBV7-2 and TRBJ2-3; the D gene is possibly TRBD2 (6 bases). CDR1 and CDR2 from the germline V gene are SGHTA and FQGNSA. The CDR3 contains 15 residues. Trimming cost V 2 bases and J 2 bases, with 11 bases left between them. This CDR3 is CASSLWGGITDTQYF. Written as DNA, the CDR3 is TGTGCCAGCAGCTTATGGGGCGGGATCACAGATACGCAGTATTTT.

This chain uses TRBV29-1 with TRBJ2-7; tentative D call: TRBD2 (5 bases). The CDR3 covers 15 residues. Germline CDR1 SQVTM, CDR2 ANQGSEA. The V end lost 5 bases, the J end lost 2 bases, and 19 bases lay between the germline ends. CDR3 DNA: TGCAGCGTTTCCTACCACGCCGGCGGGCCCTACGAGCAGTACTTC. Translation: CSVSYHAGGPYEQYF.

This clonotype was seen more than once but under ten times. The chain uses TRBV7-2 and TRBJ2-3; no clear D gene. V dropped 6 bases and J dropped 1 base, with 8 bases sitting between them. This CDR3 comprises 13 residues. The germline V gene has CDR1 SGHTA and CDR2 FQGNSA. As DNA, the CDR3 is TGTGCCAGCAGACAAATCGGCACAGATACGCAGTATTTT. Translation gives CASRQIGTDTQYF.

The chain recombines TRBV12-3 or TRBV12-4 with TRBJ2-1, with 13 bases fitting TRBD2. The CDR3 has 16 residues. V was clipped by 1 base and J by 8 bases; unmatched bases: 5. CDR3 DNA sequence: TGTGCCAGCAGTTTAGGCGGACTAGCGGGAGTAGATGAGCAGTTCTTC. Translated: CASSLGGLAGVDEQFF.

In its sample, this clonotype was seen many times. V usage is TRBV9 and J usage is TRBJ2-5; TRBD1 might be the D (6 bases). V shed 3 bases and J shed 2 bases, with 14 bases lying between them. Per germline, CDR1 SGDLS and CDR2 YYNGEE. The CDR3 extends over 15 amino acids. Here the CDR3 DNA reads TGTGCCAGCAGCGATCTCAGGGGATCACAAGAGACCCAGTACTTC. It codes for CASSDLRGSQETQYF.

CDR3 in DNA: TGCAGCGGCTCGCAGGGGTCGGTCGACACCTTC. The encoded protein is CSGSQGSVDTF. The chain links TRBV29-1 to TRBJ1-2, with a weak D call TRBD1 (6 bases). Trimming stripped 7 bases from V and 12 bases from J, with 18 bases between. This CDR3 region has 11 residues. The germline V gene encodes CDR1 SQVTM and CDR2 ANQGSEA. The whole variable domain, filled in from reference TRBV29-1 and TRBJ1-2, reads SAVISQKPSRDICQRGTSLTIQCQVDSQVTMMFWYRQQPGQSLTLIATANQGSEATYESGFVIDKFPISRPNLTFSTLTVSNMSPEDSSIYLCSGSQGSVDTFGSGTRLTVV.

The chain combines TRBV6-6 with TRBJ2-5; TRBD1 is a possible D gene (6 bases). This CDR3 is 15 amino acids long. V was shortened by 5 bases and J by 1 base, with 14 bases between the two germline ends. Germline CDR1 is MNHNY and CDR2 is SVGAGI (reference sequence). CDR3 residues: CASSAGQLAQETQYF. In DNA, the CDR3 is TGTGCCAGCAGTGCCGGACAGCTGGCCCAAGAGACCCAGTACTTC.

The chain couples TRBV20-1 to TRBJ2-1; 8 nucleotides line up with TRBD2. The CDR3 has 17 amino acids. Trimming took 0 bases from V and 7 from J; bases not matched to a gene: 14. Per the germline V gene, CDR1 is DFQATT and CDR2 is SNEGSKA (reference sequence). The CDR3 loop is CSARDPFREGGTNEQFF. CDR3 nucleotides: TGCAGTGCTAGAGATCCCTTCCGGGAGGGTGGAACGAATGAGCAGTTCTTC.

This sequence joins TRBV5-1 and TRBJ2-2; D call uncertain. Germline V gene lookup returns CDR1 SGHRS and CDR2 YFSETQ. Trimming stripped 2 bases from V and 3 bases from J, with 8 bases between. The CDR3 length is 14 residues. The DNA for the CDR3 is TGCGCCAGCAGCTTCCCACACGACACCGGGGAGCTGTTTTTT. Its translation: CASSFPHDTGELFF.

CDR3 protein: CASRGPFTDTQYF. CDR3 bases: TGTGCCAGCAGAGGGCCGTTCACAGATACGCAGTATTTT. The rearrangement links TRBV27 to TRBJ2-3; D is unresolved. The germline V gene has CDR1 MNHEY and CDR2 SMNVEV (reference sequence). V was trimmed by 6 bases and J by 2 bases, leaving 9 bases between them. The CDR3 has 13 amino acids.

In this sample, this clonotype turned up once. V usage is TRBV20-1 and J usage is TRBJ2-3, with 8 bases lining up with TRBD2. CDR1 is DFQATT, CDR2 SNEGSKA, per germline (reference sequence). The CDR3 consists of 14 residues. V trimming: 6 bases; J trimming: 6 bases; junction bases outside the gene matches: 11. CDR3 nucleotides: TGCAGTGCCGAAACGGGAGGGCTGGGGGATACGCAGTATTTT. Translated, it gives CSAETGGLGDTQYF.

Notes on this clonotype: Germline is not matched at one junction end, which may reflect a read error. This CDR3 reads CAGSRQAGTLHYEQYF. The CDR3 DNA reads TGTGCCGGCAGTCGACAGGCCGGGACTCTCCACTACGAGCAGTACTTC. V and J are TRBV4-2 and TRBJ2-7; D assignment may be TRBD1 or TRBD2 (6 bases each). Germline V gives CDR1 LGHNA, CDR2 YNFKEQ. The CDR3 is made up of 16 amino acids.

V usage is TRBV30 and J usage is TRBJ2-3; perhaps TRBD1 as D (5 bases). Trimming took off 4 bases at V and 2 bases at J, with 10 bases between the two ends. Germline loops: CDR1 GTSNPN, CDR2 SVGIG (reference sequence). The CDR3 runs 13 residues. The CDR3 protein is CAWIATVTDTQYF. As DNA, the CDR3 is TGTGCCTGGATTGCGACAGTCACAGATACGCAGTATTTT.

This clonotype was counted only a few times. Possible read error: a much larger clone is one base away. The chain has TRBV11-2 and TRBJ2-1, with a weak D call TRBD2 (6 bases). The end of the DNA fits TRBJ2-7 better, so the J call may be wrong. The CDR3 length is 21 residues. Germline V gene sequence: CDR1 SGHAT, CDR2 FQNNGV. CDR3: CASSITSITEPSTFSYNEQYF. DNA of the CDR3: TGTGCCAGCAGCATAACTAGCATCACGGAGCCAAGCACATTCTCCTACAATGAGCAGTACTTC.